This T cell receptor beta chain is drawn from a study of radiation and T cells in renal cell carcinoma. Notes on the study in general: Without pretreatment biopsies, baseline tumor clonotype presence was undetermined.

For this clone: The antigen is undetermined.

The V and J ends lost 8 bases and 8 bases respectively, with 12 bases between them. CDR3 length equals 11 residues. The germline gives CDR1 SGHDN, CDR2 FVKESK. Time point indicated: blood 4 weeks post-SBRT, at nephrectomy. Treatment here: 15 Gy SBRT to primary tumor, nephrectomy 4 weeks later. Serial blood draws occurred at baseline and 2 and 4 weeks post-SBRT. TCRdb's copy holds only in-frame clones and misses some; the assay was immunoSEQ multiplex PCR. Of approximately 150,000 clones listed, around nine tenths are singletons. The sequencing here drew on blood, taken from a patient whose treatment included radiotherapy and nephrectomy. V is TRBV14 and J is TRBJ2-5; the D is unclear. The clonotype comes from a woman aged 45-65 years with renal cell carcinoma. The chain's CDR3 is CASGFGNTQYF. Here the CDR3 DNA reads TGTGCCAGCGGCTTTGGGAATACCCAGTACTTC.